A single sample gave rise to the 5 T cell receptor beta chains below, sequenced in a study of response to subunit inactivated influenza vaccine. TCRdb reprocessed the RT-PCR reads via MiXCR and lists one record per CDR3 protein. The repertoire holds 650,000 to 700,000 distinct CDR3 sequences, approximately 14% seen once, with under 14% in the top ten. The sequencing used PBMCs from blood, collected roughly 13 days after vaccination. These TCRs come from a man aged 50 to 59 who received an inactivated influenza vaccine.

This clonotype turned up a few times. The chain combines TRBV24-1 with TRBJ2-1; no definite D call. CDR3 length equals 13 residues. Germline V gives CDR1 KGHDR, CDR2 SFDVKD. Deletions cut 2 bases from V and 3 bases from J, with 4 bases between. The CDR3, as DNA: TGTGCCACCAGTGATTGGAGCTACAATGAGCAGTTCTTC. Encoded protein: CATSDWSYNEQFF.

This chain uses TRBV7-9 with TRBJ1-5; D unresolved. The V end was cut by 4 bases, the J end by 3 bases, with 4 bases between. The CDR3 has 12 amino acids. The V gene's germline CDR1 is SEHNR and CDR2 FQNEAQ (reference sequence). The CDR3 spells CASSSNNQPQHF. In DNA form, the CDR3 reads TGTGCCAGCAGCTCTAACAATCAGCCCCAGCATTTT.

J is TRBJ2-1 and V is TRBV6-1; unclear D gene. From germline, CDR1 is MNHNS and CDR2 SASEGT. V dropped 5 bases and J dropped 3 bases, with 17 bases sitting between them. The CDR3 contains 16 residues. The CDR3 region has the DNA TGTGCCAGCAGTCCCCCCGGTCCCAGAGACTACAATGAGCAGTTCTTC. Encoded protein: CASSPPGPRDYNEQFF.

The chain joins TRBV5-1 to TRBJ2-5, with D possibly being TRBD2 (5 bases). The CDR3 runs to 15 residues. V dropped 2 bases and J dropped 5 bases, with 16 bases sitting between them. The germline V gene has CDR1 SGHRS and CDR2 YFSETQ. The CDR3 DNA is TGCGCCAGCAGCTTAGGGTCGGGGTATATGGAGACCCAGTACTTC. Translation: CASSLGSGYMETQYF. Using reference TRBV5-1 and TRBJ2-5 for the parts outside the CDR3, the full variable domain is KAGVTQTPRYLIKTRGQQVTLSCSPISGHRSVSWYQQTPGQGLQFLFEYFSETQRNKGNFPGRFSGRQFSNSRSEMNVSTLELGDSALYLCASSLGSGYMETQYFGPGTRLLVL.

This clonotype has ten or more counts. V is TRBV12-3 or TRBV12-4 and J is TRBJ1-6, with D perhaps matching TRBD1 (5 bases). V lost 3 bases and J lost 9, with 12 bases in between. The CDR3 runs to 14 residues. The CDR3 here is CASSFRVGSSPLHF. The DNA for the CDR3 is TGTGCCAGCAGTTTCAGGGTCGGGAGTTCACCCCTCCACTTT.